In this sample, the clone carrying this TCR beta chain turned up once. The CDR3 is 13 amino acids. Germline assignment: CDR1 MDHEN and CDR2 SYDVKM. V lost 6 bases to trimming and J lost 1 base, with 9 bases between them. The data stem from a study of OX40 agonist ivuxolimab in advanced cancers. TCRdb's table, derived via immunoSEQ multiplex PCR, lists solely in-frame clones and lacks some. The table includes over 60,000 clones, 84% detected once. This TCR derives from an adult with an advanced solid tumor such as melanoma, head and neck, liver or kidney cancer. The chain uses TRBV28 and TRBJ1-2, with D maybe TRBD1 (6 bases). The specimen comprised CD4+ or CD8+ T cells sorted from blood, sampled in a trial of the OX40 agonist ivuxolimab. CDR3 sequence (DNA): TGTGCCAGCAGCCCGGGACATAACTATGGCTACACCTTC. Its translation: CASSPGHNYGYTF.